A selection of T cell receptor beta chains follows, all from one sample in a study of blood T cells in healthy people across ages. From the 5' RACE reads, TCRdb called clonotypes with MiXCR, one entry per CDR3 protein. The sample carries over 1,300,000 distinct CDR3 sequences, 45% to 70% recorded once. What was sequenced was blood. These TCRs come from a man between 18 and 35 years old in good health. Each CDR3 is given with its conserved first and last residue. D genes are given only for firm matches. For some rows the clone size is stated as once, few or many, or as a class when expanded; others skip it.

v_gene	abundance	j_gene	d_gene	CDR3aa	CDR3nt
TRBV27	.	TRBJ1-1	.	CASWVGGEAFF	TGTGCCAGTTGGGTGGGAGGTGAAGCTTTCTTT
TRBV4-2	.	TRBJ2-3	TRBD2	CASSQDQTSAYSSTDTQYF	TGTGCCAGCAGCCAAGATCAGACTAGCGCTTACTCTAGCACAGATACGCAGTATTTT
TRBV5-1	.	TRBJ2-1	TRBD1	CASSANRGGNEQFF	TGCGCCAGCAGCGCTAACAGGGGCGGGAATGAGCAGTTCTTC
TRBV28	.	TRBJ2-7	.	CASSASRGGEQYF	TGTGCCAGCAGTGCAAGCAGGGGAGGCGAGCAGTACTTC
TRBV27	.	TRBJ2-4	.	CASSPLGGENIQYF	TGTGCCAGCAGTCCCTTAGGCGGAGAAAACATTCAGTACTTC
TRBV20-1	few	TRBJ2-5	TRBD2	CSAKPLAGVGETQYF	TGCAGTGCTAAACCGTTAGCGGGAGTAGGAGAGACCCAGTACTTC
TRBV29-1	few	TRBJ2-3	.	CSVVWRSTDTQYF	TGCAGCGTTGTGTGGCGGAGCACAGATACGCAGTATTTT
TRBV5-5	.	TRBJ2-3	.	CASSPAMTTPGTQYF	TGTGCCAGCAGCCCCGCGATGACGACCCCGGGTACGCAGTATTTT
TRBV20-1	.	TRBJ2-7	TRBD2	CSARTSGNYEQYF	TGCAGTGCTAGGACTAGCGGAAACTACGAGCAGTACTTC
TRBV12-3/TRBV12-4	.	TRBJ1-2	.	CASSLGQENYGYTF	TGTGCCAGCAGTTTAGGACAGGAGAACTATGGCTACACCTTC
TRBV4-2	few	TRBJ2-7	TRBD2	CASSLSGVGAYEQYF	TGTGCCAGCAGCCTTAGCGGGGTGGGGGCCTACGAGCAGTACTTC
TRBV7-8	.	TRBJ1-1	.	CASSLNFEAFF	TGTGCCAGCAGCTTAAACTTTGAGGCTTTCTTT
TRBV7-2	few	TRBJ2-1	.	CASSFDYGEQFF	TGTGCCAGCAGCTTCGACTACGGAGAGCAGTTCTTC
TRBV7-2	.	TRBJ1-5	TRBD1	CASSLVSGQGMGNQPQHF	TGTGCCAGCAGCTTAGTCTCGGGACAGGGTATGGGCAATCAGCCCCAGCATTTT
TRBV7-9	.	TRBJ2-1	TRBD2	CASSDPRASGNNEQFF	TGTGCCAGCAGCGACCCCCGGGCTAGCGGGAACAATGAGCAGTTCTTC
TRBV9	few	TRBJ2-7	.	CASSVDPGPNTYEQYF	TGTGCCAGCAGCGTAGACCCGGGACCGAATACCTACGAGCAGTACTTC
TRBV24-1	.	TRBJ1-2	TRBD1	CATSDYGTGDGYTF	TGTGCCACCAGTGATTACGGGACAGGGGACGGCTACACCTTC
TRBV18	.	TRBJ1-4	TRBD1	CASSPRTGGTNEKLFF	TGTGCCAGCTCACCAAGGACAGGGGGAACTAATGAAAAACTGTTTTTT
TRBV11-2	few	TRBJ2-7	.	CASSFGPRMTYEQYF	TGTGCCAGCAGCTTTGGGCCGCGGATGACCTACGAGCAGTACTTC
TRBV7-9	.	TRBJ2-3	.	CASSQVSRSTDTQYF	TGTGCCAGCAGCCAGGTGAGCCGGAGCACAGATACGCAGTATTTT
TRBV15	few	TRBJ2-2	.	CATSRDRNTGELFF	TGTGCCACCAGCAGAGATCGGAACACCGGGGAGCTGTTTTTT
TRBV10-3	.	TRBJ2-1	.	CAVGTGFRFF	TGTGCCGTAGGGACCGGGTTTCGGTTCTTC
TRBV13	few	TRBJ2-4	.	CASSPSGGVAKNIQYF	TGTGCCAGCAGCCCTTCAGGAGGGGTAGCCAAAAACATTCAGTACTTC
TRBV28	.	TRBJ1-2	.	CASTTEAVYGYTF	TGTGCCAGCACCACCGAGGCTGTCTATGGCTACACCTTC
TRBV7-2	few	TRBJ2-1	.	CASSLVPGSGTNNEQFF	TGTGCCAGCAGCTTAGTCCCAGGGAGCGGCACCAACAATGAGCAGTTCTTC
TRBV6-1	.	TRBJ1-1	.	CASSEGDMNTEAFF	TGTGCCAGCAGTGAGGGCGACATGAACACTGAAGCTTTCTTT
TRBV6-6	.	TRBJ1-1	.	CASSYGVRSDEAFF	TGTGCCAGCAGTTACGGGGTCCGGTCCGATGAAGCTTTCTTT
TRBV4-1	.	TRBJ2-7	TRBD2	CASSQVPSGAYEQYF	TGCGCCAGCAGCCAAGTTCCTAGCGGTGCCTACGAGCAGTACTTC
TRBV4-1	.	TRBJ2-6	.	CASSQDYISGANVLTF	TGCGCCAGCAGCCAAGATTACATCTCTGGGGCCAACGTCCTGACTTTC
TRBV7-2	.	TRBJ2-1	TRBD2	CASSFAGTSGYNEQFF	TGTGCCAGCAGCTTCGCCGGGACTAGCGGATACAATGAGCAGTTCTTC
TRBV4-3	few	TRBJ1-2	.	CASSQDQVGVYGYTF	TGCGCCAGCAGCCAAGATCAAGTGGGAGTCTATGGCTACACCTTC
TRBV12-3/TRBV12-4	many	TRBJ2-3	TRBD2	CASSRSGGSTDTQYF	TGTGCCAGCAGTAGGAGCGGGGGTAGCACAGATACGCAGTATTTT
TRBV11-2	.	TRBJ2-1	.	CASSLVVAPAYNEQFF	TGTGCCAGCAGCTTAGTGGTAGCTCCCGCCTACAATGAGCAGTTCTTC
TRBV20-1	.	TRBJ2-7	TRBD1	CSANAPRTGGSYEQYF	TGCAGTGCTAACGCGCCTCGGACAGGGGGCTCCTACGAGCAGTACTTC
TRBV7-9	.	TRBJ2-7	.	CASRKEGSYEQYF	TGTGCCAGCAGGAAGGAAGGCTCCTACGAGCAGTACTTC
TRBV6-5	.	TRBJ1-1	TRBD1	CASSSAGGGPGPNTEAFF	TGTGCCAGCAGTTCCGCAGGGGGGGGCCCGGGGCCGAACACTGAAGCTTTCTTT
TRBV7-2	.	TRBJ2-7	.	CASSLGTTQYF	TGTGCCAGCAGCTTAGGGACTACGCAGTACTTC
TRBV25-1	.	TRBJ2-1	TRBD2	CASRKGLLGEQFF	TGTGCCAGCAGAAAGGGACTACTTGGTGAGCAGTTCTTC
TRBV4-1	.	TRBJ2-3	.	CASSPSKGADTQYF	TGCGCCAGCAGCCCATCAAAAGGCGCAGATACGCAGTATTTT
TRBV15	.	TRBJ2-4	.	CATSRDTENIQYF	TGTGCCACCAGCAGAGATACCGAAAACATTCAGTACTTC
TRBV2	few	TRBJ2-7	TRBD1	CASSARQGPLIRYF	TGTGCCAGCAGCGCCCGACAGGGCCCCTTAATTAGGTACTTC
TRBV29-1	few	TRBJ2-7	.	CSATGGTSYEQYF	TGCAGCGCCACCGGTGGCACTAGCTACGAGCAGTACTTC
TRBV4-1	few	TRBJ1-2	.	CASSRIVDRFSDYGYTF	TGCGCCAGCAGCCGAATAGTAGACAGGTTCTCGGACTATGGCTACACCTTC
TRBV4-2	few	TRBJ1-2	.	CASSKVRGTGGYTF	TGTGCCAGCAGCAAAGTCCGGGGGACTGGTGGCTACACCTTC
TRBV7-9	.	TRBJ2-7	.	CASSPPEGNTYEQYF	TGTGCCAGCAGCCCCCCGGAGGGTAACACCTACGAGCAGTACTTC
TRBV20-1	.	TRBJ2-1	.	CSARGPHRDSGNEQFF	TGCAGTGCTAGAGGGCCCCACCGGGACTCAGGGAATGAGCAGTTCTTC
TRBV27	.	TRBJ2-1	.	CASSLLGHNEQFF	TGTGCCAGCAGTTTATTGGGGCACAATGAGCAGTTCTTC
TRBV11-1	.	TRBJ2-7	TRBD1	CASSLENRDRAASEGKDEQYF	TGTGCCAGCAGCTTGGAGAACCGGGACAGGGCGGCTAGCGAGGGAAAGGACGAGCAGTACTTC
TRBV3-1	.	TRBJ2-1	.	CASSQPGRWNEQFF	TGTGCCAGCAGCCAACCTGGACGGTGGAATGAGCAGTTCTTC
TRBV12-3/TRBV12-4	few	TRBJ1-2	.	CASSSVVAGGYTF	TGTGCCAGCAGTTCTGTCGTCGCGGGCGGCTACACCTTC
TRBV4-1	once	TRBJ2-4	.	CASSPSQGGNIQYF	TGCGCCAGCAGCCCCTCACAGGGTGGAAACATTCAGTACTTC